What follows are 3 T cell receptor beta chains derived from one specimen sequenced in a study of T cell repertoires in cytomegalovirus infection. The antigens these receptors bind are not known. TCRdb re-called the reads through MiXCR, storing one row per CDR3 protein. The sample records roughly 200,000 distinct CDR3 sequences, about 40% being singletons. The source was CD8+ T cells from cultured PBMCs, collected from culture after CMV antigen stimulation. These receptor sequences come from a human donor in good health (CMV status not recorded). Some clones in this sample may be carry-over from other donors' samples.

This clonotype has a handful of counts. This rearrangement joins TRBV11-2 to TRBJ2-1; D is possibly TRBD2 (6 bases). The CDR3 has 15 residues. Germline V lookup: CDR1 SGHAT, CDR2 FQNNGV. V was shortened by 1 base and J by 3 bases, with 10 bases between the two germline ends. CDR3 region: CASSLVAGIYNEQFF. The CDR3 DNA reads TGTGCCAGCAGCTTAGTGGCGGGGATCTACAATGAGCAGTTCTTC.

On this clonotype: It is likely a read error, because the conserved phenylalanine at the end of the CDR3 is missing. J is TRBJ1-2 and V is TRBV29-1, with 7 bases that match TRBD1. This CDR3 is 15 amino acids long. CDR1 is SQVTM, CDR2 ANQGSEA, per germline. Unmatched junction bases numbered 15, after V lost 5 bases and J lost 6 bases. The CDR3 DNA reads as TGCAGCGTTAATCCTAGGACAGGAGAACTACATGGCTACACCGTA. This translates into CSVNPRTGELHGYTV.

V is TRBV5-1 and J is TRBJ2-5, with 7 bases that match TRBD1. Germline lookup yields CDR1 SGHRS and CDR2 YFSETQ. The CDR3 is 16 amino acids. The V segment lost 1 base and the J segment 2 bases; nucleotides outside the gene matches: 8. CDR3 sequence (DNA): TGCGCCAGCAGCTTGTCCTCTGACAGGGCACAAGAGACCCAGTACTTC. This gives the protein CASSLSSDRAQETQYF. The full variable domain, rest sourced from reference TRBV5-1 and TRBJ2-5, is KAGVTQTPRYLIKTRGQQVTLSCSPISGHRSVSWYQQTPGQGLQFLFEYFSETQRNKGNFPGRFSGRQFSNSRSEMNVSTLELGDSALYLCASSLSSDRAQETQYFGPGTRLLVL.